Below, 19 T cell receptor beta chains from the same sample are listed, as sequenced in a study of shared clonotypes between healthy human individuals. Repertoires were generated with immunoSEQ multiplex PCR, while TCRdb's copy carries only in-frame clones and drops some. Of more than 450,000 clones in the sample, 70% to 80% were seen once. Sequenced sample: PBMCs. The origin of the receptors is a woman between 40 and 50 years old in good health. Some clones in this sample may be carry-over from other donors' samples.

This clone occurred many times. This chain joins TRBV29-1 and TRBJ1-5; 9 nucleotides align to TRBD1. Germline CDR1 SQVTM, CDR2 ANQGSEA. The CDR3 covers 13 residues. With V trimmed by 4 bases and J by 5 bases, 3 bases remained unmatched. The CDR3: CSVADRGDQPQHF. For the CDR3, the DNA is TGCAGCGTTGCGGACAGGGGCGATCAGCCCCAGCATTTT. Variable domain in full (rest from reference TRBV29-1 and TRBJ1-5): SAVISQKPSRDICQRGTSLTIQCQVDSQVTMMFWYRQQPGQSLTLIATANQGSEATYESGFVIDKFPISRPNLTFSTLTVSNMSPEDSSIYLCSVADRGDQPQHFGDGTRLSIL.

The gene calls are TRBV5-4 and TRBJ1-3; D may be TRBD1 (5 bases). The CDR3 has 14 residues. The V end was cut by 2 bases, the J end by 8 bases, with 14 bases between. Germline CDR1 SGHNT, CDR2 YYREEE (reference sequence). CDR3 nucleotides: TGTGCCAGCAGCTTTGGCAGGGCTGGGGACACCATATATTTT. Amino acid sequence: CASSFGRAGDTIYF.

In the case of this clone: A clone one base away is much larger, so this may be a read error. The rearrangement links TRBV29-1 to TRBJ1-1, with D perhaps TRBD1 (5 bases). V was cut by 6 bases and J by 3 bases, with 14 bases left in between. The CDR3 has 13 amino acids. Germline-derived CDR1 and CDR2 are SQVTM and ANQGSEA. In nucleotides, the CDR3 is TGCAGCGTACGGCCGGACACCTACACTGAAGCTTTCTTT. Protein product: CSVRPDTYTEAFF.

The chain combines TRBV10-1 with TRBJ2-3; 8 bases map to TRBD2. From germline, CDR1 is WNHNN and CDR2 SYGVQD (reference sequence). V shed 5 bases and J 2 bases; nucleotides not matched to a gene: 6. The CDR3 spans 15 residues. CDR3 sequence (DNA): TGCGCCAGCAGTTTTGGACTAGCCGACACAGATACGCAGTATTTT. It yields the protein CASSFGLADTDTQYF.

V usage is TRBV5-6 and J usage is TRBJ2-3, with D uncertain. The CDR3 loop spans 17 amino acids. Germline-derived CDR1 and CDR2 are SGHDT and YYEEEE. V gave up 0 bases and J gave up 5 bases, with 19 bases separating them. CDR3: CASSLAMGGSRRDTQYF. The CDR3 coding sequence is TGTGCCAGCAGCTTGGCCATGGGCGGATCAAGGAGAGATACGCAGTATTTT.

The chain's CDR3 is CASSLTLASYNEQFF. CDR3 DNA sequence: TGTGCCAGCAGCTTAACCCTAGCCTCCTACAATGAGCAGTTCTTC. This sequence joins TRBV7-3 and TRBJ2-1; D perhaps matches TRBD2 (5 bases). CDR1 and CDR2 (germline): SGHTA, FQGTGA. The CDR3 totals 15 residues. V lost 0 bases and J 0 bases, leaving 6 bases between the germline ends.

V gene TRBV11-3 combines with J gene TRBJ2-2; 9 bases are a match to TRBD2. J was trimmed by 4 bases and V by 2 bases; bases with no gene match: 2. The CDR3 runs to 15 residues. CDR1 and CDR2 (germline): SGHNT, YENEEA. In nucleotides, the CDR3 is TGTGCCAGCAGCTTACGTAGCGGGAGCACCGGGGAGCTGTTTTTT. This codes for CASSLRSGSTGELFF.

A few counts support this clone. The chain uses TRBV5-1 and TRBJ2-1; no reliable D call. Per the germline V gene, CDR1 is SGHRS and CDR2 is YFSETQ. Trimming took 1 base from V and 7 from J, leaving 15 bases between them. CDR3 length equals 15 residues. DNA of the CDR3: TGCGCCAGCAGCTTGCAAGCCTTCGAAGGGAATGAGCAGTTCTTC. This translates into CASSLQAFEGNEQFF.

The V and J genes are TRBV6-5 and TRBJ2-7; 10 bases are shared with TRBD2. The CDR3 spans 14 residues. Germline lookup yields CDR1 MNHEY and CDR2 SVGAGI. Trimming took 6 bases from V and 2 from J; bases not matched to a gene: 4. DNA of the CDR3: TGTGCCAGCAGCCGGGGACTAGCGCCCTACGAGCAGTACTTC. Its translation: CASSRGLAPYEQYF.

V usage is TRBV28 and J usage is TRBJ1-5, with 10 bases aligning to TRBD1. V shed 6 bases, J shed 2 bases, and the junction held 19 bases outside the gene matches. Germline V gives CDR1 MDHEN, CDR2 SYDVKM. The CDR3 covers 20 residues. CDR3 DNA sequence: TGTGCCAGCAGACCATTTAGGGACAGGGGAGAGCCTAGGGGCAATCAGCCCCAGCATTTT. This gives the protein CASRPFRDRGEPRGNQPQHF.

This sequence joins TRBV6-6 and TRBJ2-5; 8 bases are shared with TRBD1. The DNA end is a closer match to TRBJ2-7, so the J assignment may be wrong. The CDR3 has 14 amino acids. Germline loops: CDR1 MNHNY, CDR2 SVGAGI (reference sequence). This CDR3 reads CASATGGLTYEQYF. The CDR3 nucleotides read TGTGCCAGCGCTACAGGGGGGCTCACCTACGAGCAGTACTTC.

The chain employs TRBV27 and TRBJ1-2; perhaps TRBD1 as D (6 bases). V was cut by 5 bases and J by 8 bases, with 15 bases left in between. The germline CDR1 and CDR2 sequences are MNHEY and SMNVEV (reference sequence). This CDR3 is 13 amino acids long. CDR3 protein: CASSLLTGRGYTF. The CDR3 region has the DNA TGTGCCAGCAGTCTCCTTACAGGGCGCGGCTACACCTTC.

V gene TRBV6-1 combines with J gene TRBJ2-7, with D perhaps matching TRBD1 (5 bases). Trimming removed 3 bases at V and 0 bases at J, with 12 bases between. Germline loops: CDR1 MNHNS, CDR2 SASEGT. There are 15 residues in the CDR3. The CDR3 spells CASSDGALNSYEQYF. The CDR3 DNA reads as TGTGCCAGCAGTGATGGGGCGCTTAACTCCTACGAGCAGTACTTC.

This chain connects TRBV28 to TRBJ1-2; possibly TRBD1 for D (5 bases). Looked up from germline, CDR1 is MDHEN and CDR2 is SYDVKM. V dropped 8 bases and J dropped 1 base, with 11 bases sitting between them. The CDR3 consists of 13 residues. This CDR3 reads CASEKDNNYGYTF. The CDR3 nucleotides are TGTGCCAGCGAGAAGGACAATAACTATGGCTACACCTTC.

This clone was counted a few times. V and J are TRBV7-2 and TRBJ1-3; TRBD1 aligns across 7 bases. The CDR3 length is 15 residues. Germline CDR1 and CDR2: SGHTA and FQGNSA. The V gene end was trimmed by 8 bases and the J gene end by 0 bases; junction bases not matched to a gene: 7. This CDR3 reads CASRRGQASGNTIYF. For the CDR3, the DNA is TGTGCCAGCCGAAGAGGACAGGCCTCTGGAAACACCATATATTTT.

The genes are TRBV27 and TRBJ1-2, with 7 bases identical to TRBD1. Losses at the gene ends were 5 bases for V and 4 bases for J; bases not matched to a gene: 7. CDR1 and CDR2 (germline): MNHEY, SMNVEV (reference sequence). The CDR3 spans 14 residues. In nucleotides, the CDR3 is TGTGCCAGCAGTGCTGGGACAGTTGGCTATGGCTACACCTTC. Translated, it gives CASSAGTVGYGYTF.

The CDR3 DNA follows: TGTGCCAGCTCACCATCGGGGGGATTAGGTAACGAGCAGTACTTC. It translates to CASSPSGGLGNEQYF. V usage is TRBV18 and J usage is TRBJ2-7; TRBD2 agrees at 7 bases. The CDR3 is 15 residues long. In germline, CDR1 is KGHSH, CDR2 LQKENI. J gave up 5 bases and V 2 bases, and 9 bases lay outside the gene matches.

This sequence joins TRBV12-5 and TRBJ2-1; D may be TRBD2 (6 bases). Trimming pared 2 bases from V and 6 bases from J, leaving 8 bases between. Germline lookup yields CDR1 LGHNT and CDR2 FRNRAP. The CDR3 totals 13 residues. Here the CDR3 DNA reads TGTGCTAGTGGTTTGTGGGAGGCCAATGAGCAGTTCTTC. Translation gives CASGLWEANEQFF.

The CDR3 DNA sequence: TGTGCCAGTAGTGGTCGGGGGCAGGGAGCCGTTGACTACACCTTC. Translation gives CASSGRGQGAVDYTF. V gene TRBV19 combines with J gene TRBJ1-2; D might be TRBD1 (6 bases). In germline, CDR1 is LNHDA, CDR2 SQIVND (reference sequence). The germline V and J ends were trimmed by 5 bases and 10 bases, with 23 bases remaining between them. The CDR3 spans 15 residues.